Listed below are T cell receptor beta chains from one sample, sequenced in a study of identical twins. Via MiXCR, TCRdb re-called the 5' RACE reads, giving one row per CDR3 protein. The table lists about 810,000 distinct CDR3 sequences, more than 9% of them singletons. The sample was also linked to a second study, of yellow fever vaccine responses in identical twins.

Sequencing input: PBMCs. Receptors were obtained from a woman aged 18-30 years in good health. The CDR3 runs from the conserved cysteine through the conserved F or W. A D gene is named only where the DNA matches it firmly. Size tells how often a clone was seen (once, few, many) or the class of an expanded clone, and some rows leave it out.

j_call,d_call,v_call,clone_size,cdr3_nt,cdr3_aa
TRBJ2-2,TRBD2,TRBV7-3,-,TGTGCCAGCAGCCCAACAGGACTAGCGGTCCCCCTGGGGGAGCTGTTTTTT,CASSPTGLAVPLGELFF
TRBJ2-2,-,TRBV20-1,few,TGCAGTGTTGGCCGGGACACCGGGGAGCTGTTTTTT,CSVGRDTGELFF
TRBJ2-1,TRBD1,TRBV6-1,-,TGTGCCAGCCCAACAGGGGGGGAGCAGTTCTTC,CASPTGGEQFF
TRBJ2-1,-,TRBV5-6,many,TGTGCCAGCAGCTTTTCAGGGGGAGGTGAGCAGTTCTTC,CASSFSGGGEQFF
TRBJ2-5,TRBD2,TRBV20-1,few,TGCAGTGCTGGACTAGCGGAGTACCAAGAGACCCAGTACTTC,CSAGLAEYQETQYF
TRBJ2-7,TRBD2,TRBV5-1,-,TGCGCCAGCAGCGGAACGGGACTAGCTACCGAGCAGTACTTC,CASSGTGLATEQYF
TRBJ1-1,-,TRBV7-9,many,TGTGCCAGCAGCTCGACAGAGAACACTGAAGCTTTCTTT,CASSSTENTEAFF
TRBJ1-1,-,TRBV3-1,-,TGTGCCAGCAGACGCGGACCCTATGAAGCTTTCTTT,CASRRGPYEAFF
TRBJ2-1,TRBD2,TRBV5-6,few,TGTGCCAGCACCGGGGGGTACCTAGCGGGAGGTAATGAGCAGTTCTTC,CASTGGYLAGGNEQFF
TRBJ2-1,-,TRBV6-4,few,TGTGCCAGCAAATATAGCCCAGACTCCTACAATGAGCAGTTCTTC,CASKYSPDSYNEQFF
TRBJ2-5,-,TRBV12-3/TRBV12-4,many,TGTGCCAGCAGTTCCAGGAGATCTTGGGAAGAGACCCAGTACTTC,CASSSRRSWEETQYF
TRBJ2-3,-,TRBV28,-,TGTGCCAGCTGCCCAGCGGGCCCGATCACAGATACGCAGTATTTT,CASCPAGPITDTQYF
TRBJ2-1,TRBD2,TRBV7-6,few,TGTGCCAGCAGCTTAGCTAGCGGGATAGTTGGGGAGCAGTTCTTC,CASSLASGIVGEQFF
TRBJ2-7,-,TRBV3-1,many,TGTGCCAGCAGCCAAGCGGGAGTGACCTCCTACGAGCAGTACTTC,CASSQAGVTSYEQYF
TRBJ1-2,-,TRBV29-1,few,TGCAGCGTGGAAGCCGACAGTGGCTATGGCTACACCTTC,CSVEADSGYGYTF
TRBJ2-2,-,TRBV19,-,TGTGCCAGTACCAAAGGAGAAGGGAACACCGGGGAGCTGTTTTTT,CASTKGEGNTGELFF
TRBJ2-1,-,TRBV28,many,TGTGCCAGCACGGACTCGGCCTACAATGAGCAGTTCTTC,CASTDSAYNEQFF
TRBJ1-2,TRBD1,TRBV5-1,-,TGCGCCAGCAGCTTGGGGGGACAGCAGCTTCTTAACTATGGCTACACCTTC,CASSLGGQQLLNYGYTF
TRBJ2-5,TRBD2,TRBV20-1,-,TGCAGTGCTAGCGGGACTAGCGGGAGTGGGGAGACCCAGTACTTC,CSASGTSGSGETQYF
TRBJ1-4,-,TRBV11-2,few,TGTGCCAGCAGCTTAGGAGGGTACGGTGAAAAACTGTTTTTT,CASSLGGYGEKLFF
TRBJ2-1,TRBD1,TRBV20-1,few,TGCAGTGCCCCGACAGGGCCAAACTACAATGAGCAGTTCTTC,CSAPTGPNYNEQFF
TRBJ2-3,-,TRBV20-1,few,TGCAGTGGCGTAACTAGCACAGATACGCAGTATTTT,CSGVTSTDTQYF
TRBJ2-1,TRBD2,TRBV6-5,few,TGTGCCAGCAGTTACCGGAGGGGACTAGCGGAGTCCTACAATGAGCAGTTCTTC,CASSYRRGLAESYNEQFF
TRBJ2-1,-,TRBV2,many,TGTGCCAGCAACCTAGACTGGTCCTCCTACAATGAGCAGTTCTTC,CASNLDWSSYNEQFF
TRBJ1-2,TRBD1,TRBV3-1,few,TGTGCCAGCAGCCAAGATCCCAGGGGGGACTATGGCTACACCTTC,CASSQDPRGDYGYTF
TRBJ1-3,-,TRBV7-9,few,TGTGCCAGCGGCCAAGCTAGTTCTGGAAACACCATATATTTT,CASGQASSGNTIYF
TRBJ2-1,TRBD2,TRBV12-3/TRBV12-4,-,TGTGCCAGCCGGAAAGCGGGACGACCGGATGAGCAGTTCTTC,CASRKAGRPDEQFF
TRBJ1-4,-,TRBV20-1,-,TGCAGTGCTAGCCGGGACAACAATGAAAAACTGTTTTTT,CSASRDNNEKLFF
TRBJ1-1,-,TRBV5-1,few,TGCGCCAGCTGCTTGTACGCAGGGAAAGCTATGAACACTGAAGCTTTCTTT,CASCLYAGKAMNTEAFF
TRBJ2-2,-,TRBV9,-,TGTGCCAGCAACAAGGGGGACTTAAACACCGGGGAGCTGTTTTTT,CASNKGDLNTGELFF
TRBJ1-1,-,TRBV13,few,TGTGCCAGCAGCCCAGAGTCCCCGAGCACTGAAGCTTTCTTT,CASSPESPSTEAFF
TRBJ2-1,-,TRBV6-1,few,TGTGCCAGCAGTGAACCCCCGGGGCCCACTCCCTACAATGAGCAGTTCTTC,CASSEPPGPTPYNEQFF
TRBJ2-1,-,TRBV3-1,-,TGTGCCAGCAGCCAAGCCCCAGTGGGAGTCACGAATGAGCAGTTCTTC,CASSQAPVGVTNEQFF
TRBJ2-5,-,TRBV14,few,TGTGCCAGCAGCCTCCACAGGGTCCAAGAGACCCAGTACTTC,CASSLHRVQETQYF
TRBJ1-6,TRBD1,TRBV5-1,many,TGCGCCAGCAGGGAGACAGGGGATTCACCCCTCCACTTT,CASRETGDSPLHF
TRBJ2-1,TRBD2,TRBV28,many,TGTGCCAGCAGTGTGCTAGCGGGAGGCTCCTACAATGAGCAGTTCTTC,CASSVLAGGSYNEQFF
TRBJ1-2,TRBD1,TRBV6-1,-,TGTGCCAGCAGGGGGACCGGGACAGGGGCGGTGGCCTATGGCTACACCTTC,CASRGTGTGAVAYGYTF
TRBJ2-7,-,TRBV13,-,TGTGCCAGCAGCTTGTACAGTCTGCACGAGCAGTACTTC,CASSLYSLHEQYF
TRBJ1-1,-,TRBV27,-,TGTGCCAGCAGTGATCGACAGATTTTCACTGAAGCTTTCTTT,CASSDRQIFTEAFF
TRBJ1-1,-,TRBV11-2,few,TGTGCCAGCAGCGTACAGGGCGTGAACACTGAAGCTTTCTTT,CASSVQGVNTEAFF
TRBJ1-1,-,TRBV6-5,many,TGTGCCAGCAGTTCGTCAGTGGCTGAAGCTTTCTTT,CASSSSVAEAFF
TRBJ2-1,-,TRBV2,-,TGTGCCAGCAGTGACCGCCATGAGCAGTTCTTC,CASSDRHEQFF
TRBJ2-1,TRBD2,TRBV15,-,TGTGCCACCAGCAGAGATCGGGGGGGAAGAAGGTACAATGAGCAGTTCTTC,CATSRDRGGRRYNEQFF
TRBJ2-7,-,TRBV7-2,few,TGTGCCAGCGGCGAACCAAGCAAACCCTACGAGCAGTACTTC,CASGEPSKPYEQYF
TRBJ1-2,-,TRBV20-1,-,TGCAGTGCTAGAGTGCAAGCGGAGAGGGACTATGGCTACACCTTC,CSARVQAERDYGYTF
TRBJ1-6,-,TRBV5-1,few,TGCGCCAGCAGCTCCGGGGCGTGGGATTCACCCCTCCACTTT,CASSSGAWDSPLHF
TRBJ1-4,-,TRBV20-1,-,TGCAGTGCTAGAGAATCCGGGAATGAAAAACTGTTTTTT,CSARESGNEKLFF
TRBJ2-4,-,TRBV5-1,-,TGCGCCAGCAGCCCTATTGGAGGGAACAACCATCCCCGTTTTGCACAGTACTTC,CASSPIGGNNHPRFAQYF
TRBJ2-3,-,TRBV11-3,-,TGTGCCAGCAGCTTGTACGAAGATACGCAGTATTTT,CASSLYEDTQYF
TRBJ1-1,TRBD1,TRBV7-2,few,TGTGCCAGCAGCTTCTCGACAGGGATGAACACTGAAGCTTTCTTT,CASSFSTGMNTEAFF
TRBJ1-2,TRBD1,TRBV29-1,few,TGCAGCGTTGGATGGTTCGTAGGGGGCGAGGGATATGGCTACACCTTC,CSVGWFVGGEGYGYTF